This T cell receptor (beta chain) was captured in a study of blood T cell repertoires in COVID-19. Study overall: PBMCs, B-cell-depleted T cells, or T cells were the source of the cDNA or gDNA that made up the material.

In the original analysis: From reference gene primer amplification, estimates of nucleated cell counts were derived. Sequenced by immunoSEQ multiplex PCR; TCRdb stores in-frame clones only, minus some. V and J calls and clone size are copied from that table; D and trimming were computed from the DNA. In the table there are fewer than 30,000 clones, around 82% of which are singletons. CDR1 is SGHNT and CDR2 is YENEEA in the germline V gene. The CDR3 has 14 amino acids. V lost 4 bases, J lost 7 bases, and 9 bases stayed unmatched. V and J are TRBV11-3 and TRBJ1-2; 7 nucleotides line up with TRBD1. This clonotype was obtained from a man aged 65-85 years with active COVID-19. The specimen sequenced was peripheral blood. This CDR3 reads CASSSPTGLGGYTF. The CDR3 nucleotides are TGTGCCAGCAGCTCCCCGACAGGGCTAGGTGGCTACACCTTC.